This passage covers 13 T cell receptor beta chains from one sample sequenced in a study of shared clonotypes between healthy human individuals. Profiled with immunoSEQ multiplex PCR; TCRdb holds only in-frame clones, not every one. The table includes roughly 1 million clones, approximately 72% detected once. The sequencing sample was made of memory CD4+ T cells sorted from blood. Sample subset: CD45RA-negative fraction. Source of these receptors: a young man in good health.

The J gene is TRBJ2-3, the V gene TRBV5-1; D may be TRBD1 or TRBD2 (5 bases each). CDR3 length equals 16 residues. Trimming removed 0 bases at V and 5 bases at J, with 16 bases between. CDR1 and CDR2 from the germline V gene are SGHRS and YFSETQ. The CDR3 region has the DNA TGCGCCAGCAGCTTGGGGTCGGGGCGGCCCGGAGATACGCAGTATTTT. Amino acid sequence: CASSLGSGRPGDTQYF.

V usage is TRBV25-1 and J usage is TRBJ1-4; TRBD1 might be the D (5 bases). Germline V gene lookup returns CDR1 MGHDK and CDR2 SYGVNS. With 7 bases removed from V and 3 bases from J, the gap between germline ends came to 9 bases. This CDR3 comprises 13 residues. CDR3 nucleotides: TGTGCCAGCAAAGGGGACGCTAATGAAAAACTGTTTTTT. This gives the protein CASKGDANEKLFF.

The genes are TRBV6-5 and TRBJ2-7; D ambiguous. The V gene's germline CDR1 is MNHEY and CDR2 SVGAGI. The CDR3 has 15 amino acids. Trimming took off 0 bases at V and 0 bases at J, with 9 bases between the two ends. The CDR3 protein is CASSYSPVSSYEQYF. CDR3 in DNA: TGTGCCAGCAGTTACTCTCCCGTCAGCTCCTACGAGCAGTACTTC.

The chain joins TRBV5-1 to TRBJ2-1, with TRBD2 identical over 8 bases. Germline values: CDR1 SGHRS, CDR2 YFSETQ. The CDR3 runs to 16 residues. V dropped 0 bases and J dropped 8; count of bases not matched to a gene: 10. In nucleotides, the CDR3 is TGCGCCAGCAGCTTGGCCGTGGCGGGGGGTTGGTATGAGCAGTTCTTC. Protein sequence: CASSLAVAGGWYEQFF. Combining the CDR3 with reference TRBV5-1 and TRBJ2-1 gives the whole variable domain KAGVTQTPRYLIKTRGQQVTLSCSPISGHRSVSWYQQTPGQGLQFLFEYFSETQRNKGNFPGRFSGRQFSNSRSEMNVSTLELGDSALYLCASSLAVAGGWYEQFFGPGTRLTVL.

The V call is TRBV6-5, the J call TRBJ2-7; the D is unclear. Looked up from germline, CDR1 is MNHEY and CDR2 is SVGAGI. The CDR3 has 14 residues. Trimming left V 6 bases short and J 2 bases short, with 14 bases between. Here the CDR3 DNA reads TGTGCCAGCAGCCAAAGAGAAAGGACCTACGAGCAGTACTTC. Encoded protein: CASSQRERTYEQYF.

The rearrangement links TRBV7-2 to TRBJ2-7, with 9 bases that match TRBD2. CDR1 is SGHTA and CDR2 is FQGNSA in the germline V gene. The CDR3 contains 14 residues. The trim removed 2 bases at V and 4 bases at J, leaving 3 bases unmatched. The CDR3 DNA is TGTGCCAGCAGCTTAAAACTAGCGGGTTACGAGCAGTACTTC. Translated, it gives CASSLKLAGYEQYF.

There are a few counts of this clone. This sequence joins TRBV6-1 and TRBJ2-7; perhaps TRBD1 as D (5 bases). V dropped 5 bases and J dropped 3 bases, with 11 bases sitting between them. The CDR3 spans 13 residues. The germline V gene encodes CDR1 MNHNS and CDR2 SASEGT. The CDR3 DNA reads TGTGCCAGCAGTTATAAAGACAGCTACGAGCAGTACTTC. It encodes CASSYKDSYEQYF.

This clone was observed a few times. The V call is TRBV18, the J call TRBJ1-2; perhaps TRBD1 as D (5 bases). The CDR3 runs to 14 residues. Germline V gene sequence: CDR1 KGHSH, CDR2 LQKENI. V lost 3 bases and J lost 5, with 13 bases in between. The CDR3 DNA sequence: TGTGCCAGCTCACCCAGCTCCGGGACTTATGGCTACACCTTC. Its protein is CASSPSSGTYGYTF.

This clone was seen only once. This chain connects TRBV19 to TRBJ2-7, with a weak D call TRBD1 (6 bases). This CDR3 has 14 amino acids. V shed 3 bases and J shed 0 bases, with 9 bases lying between them. Germline V gives CDR1 LNHDA, CDR2 SQIVND (reference sequence). CDR3 residues: CASSIGQISYEQYF. The CDR3 DNA follows: TGTGCCAGTAGTATCGGACAGATCTCCTACGAGCAGTACTTC.

V gene TRBV19 combines with J gene TRBJ2-2; 7 bases are a match to TRBD2. Germline values: CDR1 LNHDA, CDR2 SQIVND (reference sequence). The CDR3 length is 15 residues. The V segment lost 3 bases and the J segment 1 base; nucleotides outside the gene matches: 2. The CDR3 here is CASSIGGRNTGELFF. CDR3 DNA sequence: TGTGCCAGTAGTATCGGCGGGAGGAACACCGGGGAGCTGTTTTTT.

This clone has a single count. The rearrangement links TRBV5-1 to TRBJ1-4; 7 bases map to TRBD1. Germline trimming cut 5 bases from V and 0 bases from J; bases unmatched to any gene: 4. The CDR3 is 15 amino acids. Germline V gene data show CDR1 as SGHRS and CDR2 as YFSETQ. The CDR3 DNA follows: TGCGCCAGCAGGGACAGGACCGCAACTAATGAAAAACTGTTTTTT. Translating it yields CASRDRTATNEKLFF.

The CDR3 DNA sequence: TGTGCCATCAGTGACCCCGGGACTAGCGGGAGGGCGGCAGATACGCAGTATTTT. It translates to CAISDPGTSGRAADTQYF. The chain links TRBV10-3 to TRBJ2-3, with TRBD2 matching over 16 bases. This CDR3 has 18 amino acids. Germline V gene data show CDR1 as ENHRY and CDR2 as SYGVKD. Trimming cost V 3 bases and J 4 bases; bases outside gene matches: 7.

This chain's CDR3 is CASRYRGTEAFF. The CDR3 DNA reads as TGTGCCAGCAGGTACAGGGGTACTGAAGCTTTCTTT. The chain has TRBV6-5 and TRBJ1-1; 7 nucleotides match TRBD1. Germline CDR1 MNHEY, CDR2 SVGAGI. The trim removed 6 bases at V and 5 bases at J, leaving 3 bases unmatched. The CDR3 covers 12 residues.